This TCR beta chain was observed in a study of blood T cell repertoires in COVID-19. Seattle patients were enrolled while actively infected and followed longitudinally. TCRdb's table, derived via immunoSEQ multiplex PCR, lists solely in-frame clones and lacks some. The table lists around 470,000 clones, 89% of them singletons. CDR3 size: 15 residues. Per germline, CDR1 LGHDT and CDR2 YNNKEL (reference sequence). The V gene lost 0 bases and the J gene lost 3 bases, with 12 bases spanning the gap. Sequencing input: peripheral blood. The V call is TRBV3-1 (or the pseudogene TRBV3-2), the J call TRBJ2-7; D possibly corresponds to TRBD1 (6 bases). This sequence originates from a man aged 18 to 29 with COVID-19, enrolled during active disease. For the CDR3, the DNA is TGTGCCAGCAGCCAAGATAGGACAGATTACTACGAGCAGTACTTC. Amino acid sequence: CASSQDRTDYYEQYF.